The 18 T cell receptor beta chains below come from one sample, sequenced in a study of cytomegalovirus exposure and HLA in healthy donors. Primers included in the PCR were 60 Vbeta and 13 Jbeta primers. Measured with immunoSEQ multiplex PCR; TCRdb has only the in-frame clones, and not every one. The repertoire has some 130,000 clones, about four fifths of them found once; the top ten carry about 2%. Sequencing was performed on PBMCs. The receptors stem from a man aged 18-30 years in good health and CMV-seronegative.

CDR3 nucleotides: TGTGCCAGCAGCCGGGACAGGCTTTCCAAAAACATTCAGTACTTC. The encoded protein is CASSRDRLSKNIQYF. The chain links TRBV5-6 to TRBJ2-4, with TRBD1 matching 8 bases. Per the germline V gene, CDR1 is SGHDT and CDR2 is YYEEEE. This CDR3 has 15 residues. The junction had 5 bases not matched to a gene; V was cut back by 4 bases and J by 2 bases.

The chain employs TRBV7-8 and TRBJ2-1; TRBD2 matches at 13 bases. The CDR3 runs to 18 residues. Germline values: CDR1 SGHVS, CDR2 FQNEAQ. V lost 3 bases to trimming and J lost 4 bases; unmatched junction nucleotides: 9. CDR3 protein: CASSFDRRTSGRYNEQFF. The CDR3 coding sequence is TGTGCCAGCAGCTTTGACCGACGGACTAGCGGGAGATACAATGAGCAGTTCTTC.

V gene TRBV5-6 combines with J gene TRBJ2-3; D gene ambiguous. The length of the CDR3 is 14 residues. The germline V gene has CDR1 SGHDT and CDR2 YYEEEE. The germline V and J ends were trimmed by 0 bases and 2 bases, with 7 bases remaining between them. The CDR3 loop is CASSLGPSTDTQYF. CDR3 sequence (DNA): TGTGCCAGCAGCTTGGGTCCGTCCACAGATACGCAGTATTTT. Drawing the rest from reference TRBV5-6 and TRBJ2-3, the complete variable domain is DAGVTQSPTHLIKTRGQQVTLRCSPKSGHDTVSWYQQALGQGPQFIFQYYEEEERQRGNFPDRFSGHQFPNYSSELNVNALLLGDSALYLCASSLGPSTDTQYFGPGTRLTVL.

This clone showed up just a few times. This sequence joins TRBV7-6 and TRBJ2-7; 10 bases fit TRBD2. Losses at the gene ends were 3 bases for V and 2 bases for J; bases not matched to a gene: 13. The germline CDR1 and CDR2 sequences are SGHVS and FNYEAQ. This CDR3 has 18 amino acids. Written as DNA, the CDR3 is TGTGCCAGCAGCTTCACTAGCGGGACCTCCTCATTTACCTACGAGCAGTACTTC. Its translation: CASSFTSGTSSFTYEQYF.

J is TRBJ2-7 and V is TRBV6-6; D is possibly TRBD2 (6 bases). V was clipped by 11 bases and J by 7 bases, with 21 bases between them. The length of the CDR3 is 13 residues. Germline CDR1 is MNHNY and CDR2 is SVGAGI (reference sequence). This chain's CDR3 is CAASRDWLSEQYV. CDR3 coding DNA: TGTGCCGCTTCCCGGGACTGGCTTAGTGAGCAGTACGTC.

This clone was seen only a few times. The rearrangement joins TRBV2 to TRBJ1-6; TRBD1 matches 9 bases. Losses at the gene ends were 4 bases for V and 9 bases for J; bases not matched to a gene: 7. Per germline, CDR1 SNHLY and CDR2 FYNNEI. The CDR3 covers 15 residues. The CDR3 is CASSGPGQGTSPLHF. The DNA of the CDR3 is TGTGCCAGCAGTGGACCGGGACAGGGAACTTCACCCCTCCACTTT.

The V and J genes are TRBV30 and TRBJ1-2; D may be TRBD1 (5 bases). Trimming stripped 8 bases from V and 4 bases from J, with 17 bases between. The CDR3 contains 13 residues. Per germline, CDR1 GTSNPN and CDR2 SVGIG (reference sequence). For the CDR3, the DNA is TGTGCCCGAGCGGGGGGGGGATCCTATGGCTACACCTTC. Its protein product is CARAGGGSYGYTF. The complete variable domain, with remaining parts taken from reference TRBV30 and TRBJ1-2, reads SQTIHQWPATLVQPVGSPLSLECTVEGTSNPNLYWYRQAAGRGLQLLFYSVGIGQISSEVPQNLSASRPQDRQFILSSKKLLLSDSGFYLCARAGGGSYGYTFGSGTRLTVV.

The rearrangement joins TRBV5-1 to TRBJ2-5; 14 bases agree with TRBD2. The germline V gene has CDR1 SGHRS and CDR2 YFSETQ. Trimming took 4 bases from V and 3 from J; bases not matched to a gene: 14. The CDR3 totals 19 residues. The CDR3 here is CASSPTWTSGRLGEETQYF. CDR3 DNA sequence: TGCGCCAGCAGCCCGACCTGGACTAGCGGGAGGCTCGGGGAAGAGACCCAGTACTTC.

The chain is built from TRBV9 and TRBJ2-3; weak D call: TRBD2 (5 bases). The CDR3 is 15 amino acids. Trimming pared 4 bases from V and 4 bases from J, leaving 16 bases between. The germline gives CDR1 SGDLS, CDR2 YYNGEE. CDR3 region: CASSPRGGRSDTQYF. The CDR3 DNA reads as TGTGCCAGCAGCCCCCGGGGTGGTCGATCAGATACGCAGTATTTT.

V gene TRBV4-1 combines with J gene TRBJ1-5; possible D gene TRBD1, 5 bases. The CDR3 has 17 residues. Per germline, CDR1 MGHRA and CDR2 YSYEKL. Trimming pared 4 bases from V and 5 bases from J, leaving 21 bases between. The CDR3 protein is CASSRGPQGGLDQPQHF. The CDR3 DNA sequence: TGCGCCAGCAGCCGAGGACCCCAGGGAGGTTTGGATCAGCCCCAGCATTTT.

In this sample, this clone turned up once. The chain has TRBV19 and TRBJ1-2, with 10 positions matching TRBD1. Germline V gene lookup returns CDR1 LNHDA and CDR2 SQIVND (reference sequence). With 9 bases clipped from V and 6 bases from J, the junction kept 7 bases outside the gene matches. The CDR3 has 13 residues. The CDR3 is CASSDRGLDGYTF. The CDR3, as DNA: TGTGCCAGCTCAGACAGGGGGCTAGATGGCTACACCTTC.

The rearrangement uses TRBV27 and TRBJ1-1; 7 bases match TRBD1. V shed 7 bases and J 4 bases; nucleotides not matched to a gene: 12. The V gene's germline CDR1 is MNHEY and CDR2 SMNVEV (reference sequence). The length of the CDR3 is 15 residues. DNA for the CDR3: TGTGCCAGCAAAGGGGGCGAAGGGCAAGGCACTGAAGCTTTCTTT. Translating gives CASKGGEGQGTEAFF.

The rearrangement joins TRBV2 to TRBJ1-4; the match to TRBD1 covers 11 bases. CDR1 SNHLY and CDR2 FYNNEI come from the germline V gene. V trimming: 8 bases; J trimming: 6 bases; junction bases outside the gene matches: 14. CDR3 length: 17 residues. The CDR3 spells CASRFSLRDRGDEKLFF. The CDR3 DNA reads as TGTGCCAGCCGGTTTTCGCTCCGGGACAGGGGGGATGAAAAACTGTTTTTT.

The chain joins TRBV7-9 to TRBJ2-7; the D gene is possibly TRBD2 (7 bases). V was clipped by 5 bases and J by 4 bases, with 15 bases between them. CDR3 length: 14 residues. Germline CDR1 reads SEHNR; CDR2 reads FQNEAQ (reference sequence). The CDR3 DNA follows: TGTGCCAGCAGCCGGGGGCGGGGGAAATACGAGCAGTACGTC. Translated: CASSRGRGKYEQYV.

CDR3 sequence: CSGGTTNTGELFF. CDR3 in DNA: TGCAGCGGGGGGACAACGAACACCGGGGAGCTGTTTTTT. The V gene is TRBV29-1, the J gene TRBJ2-2; D is perhaps TRBD1 (6 bases). Germline V gene lookup returns CDR1 SQVTM and CDR2 ANQGSEA. Trimming shortened V by 7 bases and J by 0 bases, and 9 bases separated the two germline ends. The CDR3 has 13 amino acids.

The genes are TRBV7-6 and TRBJ1-2, with a weak D call TRBD1 (6 bases). Between the trimmed V and J ends, which lost 4 bases and 14 bases, there was a span of 20 bases. CDR3 size: 13 residues. Germline assignment: CDR1 SGHVS and CDR2 FNYEAQ. CDR3 region: CASSSTQGCFVTF. The CDR3 coding sequence is TGTGCCAGCAGCTCTACACAGGGTTGCTTCGTTACCTTC.

This clone has only a few counts. Its ends do not fully match the called genes, so a read error is possible. The V gene is TRBV2, the J gene TRBJ2-5, with D tentatively TRBD2 (5 bases). The germline CDR1 and CDR2 sequences are SNHLY and FYNNEI. This CDR3 has 15 amino acids. In nucleotides, the CDR3 is TGTGCCAGCAGTAAAGCTCTAGCAACGGGGGAGACCCAGTACTTC. Its translation: CASSKALATGETQYF.

The chain carries TRBV2 and TRBJ2-1; TRBD2 agrees at 11 bases. CDR3 size: 15 residues. V dropped 5 bases and J dropped 6; count of bases not matched to a gene: 6. CDR1 and CDR2 (germline): SNHLY, FYNNEI. Written as DNA, the CDR3 is TGTGCCAGCAGTATTGCTACTAGCGGGAGCAATGAGCAGTTCTTC. Its protein product is CASSIATSGSNEQFF.